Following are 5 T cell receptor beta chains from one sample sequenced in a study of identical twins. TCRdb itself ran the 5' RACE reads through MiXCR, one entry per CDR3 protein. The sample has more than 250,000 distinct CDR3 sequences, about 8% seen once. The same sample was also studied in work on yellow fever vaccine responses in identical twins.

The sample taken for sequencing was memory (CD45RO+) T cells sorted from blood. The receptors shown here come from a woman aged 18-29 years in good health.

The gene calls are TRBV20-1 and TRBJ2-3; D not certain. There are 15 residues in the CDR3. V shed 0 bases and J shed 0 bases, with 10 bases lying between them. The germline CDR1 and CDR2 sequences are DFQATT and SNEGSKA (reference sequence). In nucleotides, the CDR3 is TGCAGTGCTAGAGACCTTAGAGTAAGCACAGATACGCAGTATTTT. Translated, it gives CSARDLRVSTDTQYF.

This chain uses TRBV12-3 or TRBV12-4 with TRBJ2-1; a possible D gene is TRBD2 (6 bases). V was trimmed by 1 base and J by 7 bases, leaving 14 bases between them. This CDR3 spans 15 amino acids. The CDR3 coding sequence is TGTGCCAGCAGTTTAGGGGGGAGGTCGAGGAATGAGCAGTTCTTC. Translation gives CASSLGGRSRNEQFF.

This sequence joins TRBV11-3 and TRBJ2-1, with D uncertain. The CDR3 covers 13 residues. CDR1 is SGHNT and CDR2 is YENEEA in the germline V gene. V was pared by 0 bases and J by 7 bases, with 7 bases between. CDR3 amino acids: CASSLDAVNEQFF. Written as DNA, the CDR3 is TGTGCCAGCAGCTTAGATGCGGTGAATGAGCAGTTCTTC.

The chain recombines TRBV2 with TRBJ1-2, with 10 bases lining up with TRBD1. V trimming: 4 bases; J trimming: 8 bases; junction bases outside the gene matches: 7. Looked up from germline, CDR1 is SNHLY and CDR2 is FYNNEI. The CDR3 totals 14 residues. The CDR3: CASSAPGTGDGYTF. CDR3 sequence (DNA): TGTGCCAGCAGTGCCCCCGGGACAGGGGACGGCTACACCTTC. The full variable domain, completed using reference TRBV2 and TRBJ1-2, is EPEVTQTPSHQVTQMGQEVILRCVPISNHLYFYWYRQILGQKVEFLVSFYNNEISEKSEIFDDQFSVERPDGSNFTLKIRSTKLEDSAMYFCASSAPGTGDGYTFGSGTRLTVV.

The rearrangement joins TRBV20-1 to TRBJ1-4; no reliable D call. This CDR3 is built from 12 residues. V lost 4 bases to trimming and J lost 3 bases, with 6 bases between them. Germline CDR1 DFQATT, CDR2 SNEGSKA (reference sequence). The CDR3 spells CSAKGPNEKLFF. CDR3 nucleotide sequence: TGCAGTGCTAAGGGCCCTAATGAAAAACTGTTTTTT.